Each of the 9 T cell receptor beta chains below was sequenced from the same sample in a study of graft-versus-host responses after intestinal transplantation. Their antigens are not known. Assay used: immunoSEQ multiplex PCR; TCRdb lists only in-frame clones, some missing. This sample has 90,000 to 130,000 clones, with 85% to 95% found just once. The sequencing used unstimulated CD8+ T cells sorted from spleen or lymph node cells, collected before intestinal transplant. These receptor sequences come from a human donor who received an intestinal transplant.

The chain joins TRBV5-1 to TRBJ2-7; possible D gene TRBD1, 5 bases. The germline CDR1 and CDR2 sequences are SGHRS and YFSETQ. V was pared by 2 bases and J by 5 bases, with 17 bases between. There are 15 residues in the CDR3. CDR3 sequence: CASSFSGKRNHEQYF. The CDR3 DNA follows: TGCGCCAGCAGCTTCTCAGGGAAAAGGAACCACGAGCAGTACTTC.

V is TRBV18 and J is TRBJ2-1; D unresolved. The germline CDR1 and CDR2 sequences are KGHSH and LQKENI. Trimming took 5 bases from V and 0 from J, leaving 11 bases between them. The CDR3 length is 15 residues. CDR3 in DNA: TGTGCCAGCTCAGGGCTGCTCCCCTCCTACAATGAGCAGTTCTTC. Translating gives CASSGLLPSYNEQFF. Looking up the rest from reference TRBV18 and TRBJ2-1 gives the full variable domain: NAGVMQNPRHLVRRRGQEARLRCSPMKGHSHVYWYRQLPEEGLKFMVYLQKENIIDESGMPKERFSAEFPKEGPSILRIQQVVRGDSAAYFCASSGLLPSYNEQFFGPGTRLTVL.

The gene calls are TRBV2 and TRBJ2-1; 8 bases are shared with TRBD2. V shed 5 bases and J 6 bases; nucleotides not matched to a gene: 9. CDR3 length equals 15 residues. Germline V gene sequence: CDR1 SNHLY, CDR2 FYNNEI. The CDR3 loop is CASSRSGSIGNEQFF. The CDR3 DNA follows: TGTGCCAGCAGTCGGAGCGGGAGCATCGGCAATGAGCAGTTCTTC.

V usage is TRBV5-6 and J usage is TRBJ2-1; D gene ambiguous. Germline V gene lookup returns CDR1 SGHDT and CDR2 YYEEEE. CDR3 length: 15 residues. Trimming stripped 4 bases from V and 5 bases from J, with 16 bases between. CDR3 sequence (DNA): TGTGCCAGCAGCATCCGGGTTGGTTCCGACAATGAGCAGTTCTTC. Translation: CASSIRVGSDNEQFF.

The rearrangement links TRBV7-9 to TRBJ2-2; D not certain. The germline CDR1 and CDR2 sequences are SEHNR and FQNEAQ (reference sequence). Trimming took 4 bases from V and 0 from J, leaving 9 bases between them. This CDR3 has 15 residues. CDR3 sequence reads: CASSSALSNTGELFF. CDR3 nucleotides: TGTGCCAGCAGCTCAGCGCTCTCGAACACCGGGGAGCTGTTTTTT.

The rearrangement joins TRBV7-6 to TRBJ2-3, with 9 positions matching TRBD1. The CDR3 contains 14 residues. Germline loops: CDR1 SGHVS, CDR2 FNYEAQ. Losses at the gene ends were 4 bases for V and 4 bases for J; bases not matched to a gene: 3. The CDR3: CASSSGQGSDTQYF. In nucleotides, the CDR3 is TGTGCCAGCAGCTCGGGACAGGGTTCAGATACGCAGTATTTT.

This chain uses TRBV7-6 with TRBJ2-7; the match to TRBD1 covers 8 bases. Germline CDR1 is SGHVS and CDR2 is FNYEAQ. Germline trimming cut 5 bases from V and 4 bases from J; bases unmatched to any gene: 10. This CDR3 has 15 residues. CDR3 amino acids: CASSLYGTGEYEQYF. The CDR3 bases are TGTGCCAGCAGCCTTTACGGGACAGGAGAGTACGAGCAGTACTTC.

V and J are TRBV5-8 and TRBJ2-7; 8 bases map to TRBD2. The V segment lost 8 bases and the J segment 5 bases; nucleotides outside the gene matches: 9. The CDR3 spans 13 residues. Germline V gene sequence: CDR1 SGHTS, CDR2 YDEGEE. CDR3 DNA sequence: TGTGCCAGTGAGCTACGGGGGGGCGACGAGCAGTACTTC. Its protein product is CASELRGGDEQYF.

CDR3 coding DNA: TGTGCCAGCAGTGGATTCGGCGGGAGCTACGAGCAGTACTTC. Translation gives CASSGFGGSYEQYF. The genes are TRBV6-1 and TRBJ2-7; 7 nucleotides match TRBD2. The CDR3 covers 14 residues. Trimming removed 4 bases from V and 3 bases from J; junction bases left unmatched: 6. The germline CDR1 and CDR2 sequences are MNHNS and SASEGT.